This T cell receptor beta chain is drawn from a study of blood T cell repertoires in COVID-19. Study overall: T cells, B-cell-depleted T cells, or PBMCs provided the cDNA or gDNA that served as material.

In the original workflow: Quantification of nucleated cells was approximated via reference gene primer amplification. Assay: immunoSEQ multiplex PCR; the TCRdb copy retains only in-frame clones and omits some. V and J calls and clone size follow that table, whereas D and trimming were derived from the DNA. In the table there are about 170,000 clones, 80% to 90% of which are singletons. The germline V and J ends were trimmed by 4 bases and 10 bases, with 13 bases remaining between them. Germline V gives CDR1 MNHEY, CDR2 SVGAGI. CDR3 length: 12 amino acids. The chain has TRBV6-5 and TRBJ1-2; weak D call: TRBD1 (5 bases). The origin of this receptor is a man younger than 35 with active or convalescent COVID-19. Source material: peripheral blood. The CDR3 bases are TGTGCCAGCAGTTGGACAAGAGGAGACTACACCTTC. Its protein is CASSWTRGDYTF.